This T cell receptor beta chain comes out of a study of T cells after yellow fever vaccination. One entry per CDR3 protein, called by TCRdb with MiXCR from the 5' RACE reads. In the table there are some 350,000 distinct CDR3 sequences, over 4% of which are singletons. Broader study findings: There was a possibility that FACS-sorted repertoires contained abundant clonotypes contaminating from the bulk population. Re-detected after boosting: most primary clones, more than 95% of CD4 and under 90% of CD8.

This clonotype was recorded at least ten times. Its antigen is unknown. This sequence was found in a man younger than 35 who received the YFV17D yellow fever vaccine. The material sequenced was PBMCs, taken 5 days after the yellow fever booster vaccination.

This CDR3 reads CSVGLPLADTQYF. The DNA of the CDR3 is TGCAGCGTTGGTCTCCCCCTGGCAGATACGCAGTATTTT. The V gene is TRBV29-1, the J gene TRBJ2-3; D is unresolved. This CDR3 has 13 amino acids. The germline gives CDR1 SQVTM, CDR2 ANQGSEA. V dropped 4 bases and J dropped 4 bases, with 12 bases sitting between them.